This T cell receptor (beta chain) was sequenced in a study of healthy donors' naive CD4 and CD8 T cells. General study points: Negatively charged CDR3s marked CD8+ lineage; positively charged CDR3s marked CD4+ lineage.

In the case of this clonotype: The antigen remains undetermined.

Naive T cells were sorted: CD4+CD8-CD45RO-CD45RA+ for CD4+, CD8+CD4-CD45RA+CD27bright for CD8+. The length of the CDR3 is 15 residues. Germline V gene lookup returns CDR1 DFQATT and CDR2 SNEGSKA (reference sequence). Trimming left V 0 bases short and J 6 bases short, with 15 bases between. Each TCR library used approximately 500 ng of total RNA and a linear amplification protocol. TCRdb analysed the reads with MiXCR anew, one entry per CDR3 protein. The sample contains approximately 180,000 distinct CDR3 sequences, about four fifths of which appear only once. This sequence originates from a pool of human donors in good health; the sample pools cells from several healthy donors. The material sequenced was naive CD4+ and CD8+ T cells sorted from blood, pooled from several donors. The V call is TRBV20-1, the J call TRBJ2-1, with a possible D match to TRBD2 (7 bases). CDR3 loop: CSARDRPGGRNEQFF. The CDR3 nucleotides are TGCAGTGCTAGAGATCGCCCCGGGGGGCGCAATGAGCAGTTCTTC.